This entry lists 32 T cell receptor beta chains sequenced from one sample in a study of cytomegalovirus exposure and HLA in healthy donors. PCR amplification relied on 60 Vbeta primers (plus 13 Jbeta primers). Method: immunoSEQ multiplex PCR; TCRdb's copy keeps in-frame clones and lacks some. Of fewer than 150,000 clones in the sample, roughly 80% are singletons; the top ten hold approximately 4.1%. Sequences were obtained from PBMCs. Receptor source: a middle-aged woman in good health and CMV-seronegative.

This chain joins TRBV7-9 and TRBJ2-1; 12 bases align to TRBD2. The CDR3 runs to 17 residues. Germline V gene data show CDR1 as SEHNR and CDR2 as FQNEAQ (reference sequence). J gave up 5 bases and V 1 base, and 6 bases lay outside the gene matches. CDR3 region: CASSLVRRTSGDNEQFF. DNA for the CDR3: TGTGCCAGCAGCTTAGTACGGCGGACTAGCGGGGACAATGAGCAGTTCTTC.

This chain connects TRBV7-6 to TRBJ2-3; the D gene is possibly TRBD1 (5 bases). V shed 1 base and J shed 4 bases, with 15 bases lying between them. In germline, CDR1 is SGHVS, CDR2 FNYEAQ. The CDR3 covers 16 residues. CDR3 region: CASSLGGARFPDTQYF. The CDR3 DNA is TGTGCCAGCAGCTTAGGTGGGGCGCGTTTTCCAGATACGCAGTATTTT.

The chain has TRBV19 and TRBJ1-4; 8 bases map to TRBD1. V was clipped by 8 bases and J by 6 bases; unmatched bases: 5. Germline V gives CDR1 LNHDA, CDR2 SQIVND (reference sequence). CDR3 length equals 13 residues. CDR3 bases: TGTGCCAGTCAGGGGGCGCCGTATGAAAAACTGTTTTTT. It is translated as CASQGAPYEKLFF.

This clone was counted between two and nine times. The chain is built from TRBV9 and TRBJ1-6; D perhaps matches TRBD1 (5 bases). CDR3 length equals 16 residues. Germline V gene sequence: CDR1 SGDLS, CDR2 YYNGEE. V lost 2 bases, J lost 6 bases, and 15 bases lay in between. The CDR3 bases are TGTGCCAGCAGCGTGGGAGGGGCAGCCGCTAATTCACCCCTCCACTTT. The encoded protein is CASSVGGAAANSPLHF.

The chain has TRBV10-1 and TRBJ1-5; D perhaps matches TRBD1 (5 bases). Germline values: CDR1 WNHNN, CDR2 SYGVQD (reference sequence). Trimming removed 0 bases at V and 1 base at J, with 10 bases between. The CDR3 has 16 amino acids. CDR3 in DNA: TGCGCCAGCAGTGAGTCCCCAGGGTCAAGCAATCAGCCCCAGCATTTT. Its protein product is CASSESPGSSNQPQHF.

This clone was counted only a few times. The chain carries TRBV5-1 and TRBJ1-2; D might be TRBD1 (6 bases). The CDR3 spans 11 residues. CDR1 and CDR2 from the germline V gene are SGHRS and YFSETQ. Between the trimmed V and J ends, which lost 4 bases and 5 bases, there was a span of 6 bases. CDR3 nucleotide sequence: TGCGCCAGCAGCACAGGGTATGGCTACACCTTC. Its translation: CASSTGYGYTF.

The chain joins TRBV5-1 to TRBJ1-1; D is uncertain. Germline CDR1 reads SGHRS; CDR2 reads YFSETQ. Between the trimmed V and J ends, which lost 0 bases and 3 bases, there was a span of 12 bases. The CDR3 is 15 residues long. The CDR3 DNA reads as TGCGCCAGCAGCTTGGGGGGAGGCCTGGACACTGAAGCTTTCTTT. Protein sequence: CASSLGGGLDTEAFF.

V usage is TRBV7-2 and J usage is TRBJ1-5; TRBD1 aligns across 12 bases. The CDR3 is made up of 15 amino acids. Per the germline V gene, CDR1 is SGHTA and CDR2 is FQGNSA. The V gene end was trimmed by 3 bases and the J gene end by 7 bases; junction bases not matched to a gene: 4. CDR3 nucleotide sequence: TGTGCCAGCAGCTTGGGACAGGGGGCAGGGCAGCCCCAGCATTTT. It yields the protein CASSLGQGAGQPQHF.

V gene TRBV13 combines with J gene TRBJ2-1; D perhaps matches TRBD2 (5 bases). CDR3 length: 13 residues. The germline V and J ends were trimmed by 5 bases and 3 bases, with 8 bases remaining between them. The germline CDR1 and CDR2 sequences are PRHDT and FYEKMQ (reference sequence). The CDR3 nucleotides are TGTGCCAGCAGCCGTAGCGTCTACAATGAGCAGTTCTTC. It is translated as CASSRSVYNEQFF.

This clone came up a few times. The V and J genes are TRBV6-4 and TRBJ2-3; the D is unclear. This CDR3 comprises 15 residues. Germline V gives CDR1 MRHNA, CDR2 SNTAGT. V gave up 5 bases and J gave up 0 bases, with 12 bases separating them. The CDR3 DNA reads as TGTGCCAGCAGTTTGAGTGAGACTAGCACAGATACGCAGTATTTT. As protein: CASSLSETSTDTQYF.

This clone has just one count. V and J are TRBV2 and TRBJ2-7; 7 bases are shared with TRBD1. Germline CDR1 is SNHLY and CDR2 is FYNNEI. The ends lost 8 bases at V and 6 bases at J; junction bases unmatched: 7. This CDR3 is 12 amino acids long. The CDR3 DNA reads TGTGCCAGCTCCCTGGGGGACAGCGAGCAGTACTTC. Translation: CASSLGDSEQYF.

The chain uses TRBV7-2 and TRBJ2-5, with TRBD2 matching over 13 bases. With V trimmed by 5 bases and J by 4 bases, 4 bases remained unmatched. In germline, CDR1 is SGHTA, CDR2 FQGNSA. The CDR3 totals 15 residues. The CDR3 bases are TGTGCCAGCAGCAGAACTAGCGGGGGGGCAGAGACCCAGTACTTC. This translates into CASSRTSGGAETQYF.

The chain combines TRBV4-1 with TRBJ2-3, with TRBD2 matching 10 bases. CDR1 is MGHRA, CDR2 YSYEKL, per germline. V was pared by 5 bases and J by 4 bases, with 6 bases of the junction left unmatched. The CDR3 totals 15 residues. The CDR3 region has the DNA TGCGCCAGCAGCAAAAGCGGGGGGGCCGCAGATACGCAGTATTTT. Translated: CASSKSGGAADTQYF.

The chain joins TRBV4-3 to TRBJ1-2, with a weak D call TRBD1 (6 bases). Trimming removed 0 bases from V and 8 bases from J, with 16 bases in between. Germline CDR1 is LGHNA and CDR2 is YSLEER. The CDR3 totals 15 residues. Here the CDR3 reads CASSQDAARGVGYTF. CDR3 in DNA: TGCGCCAGCAGCCAAGATGCTGCCAGGGGCGTAGGCTACACCTTC.

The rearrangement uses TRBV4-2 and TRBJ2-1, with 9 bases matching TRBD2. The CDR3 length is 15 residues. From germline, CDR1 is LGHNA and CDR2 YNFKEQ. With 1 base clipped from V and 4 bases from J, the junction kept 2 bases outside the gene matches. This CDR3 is CASSQGGGGYNEQFF. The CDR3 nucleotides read TGTGCCAGCAGCCAAGGCGGGGGGGGATACAATGAGCAGTTCTTC.

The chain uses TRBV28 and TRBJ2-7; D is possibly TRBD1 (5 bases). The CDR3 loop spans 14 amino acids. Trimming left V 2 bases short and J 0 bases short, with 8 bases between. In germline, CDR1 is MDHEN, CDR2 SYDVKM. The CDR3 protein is CASSLQGPSYEQYF. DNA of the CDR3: TGTGCCAGCAGTTTACAGGGTCCCTCCTACGAGCAGTACTTC.

The DNA for the CDR3 is TGTGCCAGCAGGGGCCCCGGGACAGGCGGAAACACCATATATTTT. Translation: CASRGPGTGGNTIYF. The chain couples TRBV28 to TRBJ1-3; TRBD1 agrees at 8 bases. In germline, CDR1 is MDHEN, CDR2 SYDVKM. The length of the CDR3 is 15 residues. V was clipped by 6 bases and J by 4 bases; unmatched bases: 8.

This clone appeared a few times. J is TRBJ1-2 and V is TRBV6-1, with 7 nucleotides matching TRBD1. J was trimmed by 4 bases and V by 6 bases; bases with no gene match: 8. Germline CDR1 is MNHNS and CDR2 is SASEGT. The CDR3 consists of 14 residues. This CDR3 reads CASSPGAGGYGYTF. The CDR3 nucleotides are TGTGCCAGCAGCCCTGGGGCAGGGGGCTATGGCTACACCTTC.

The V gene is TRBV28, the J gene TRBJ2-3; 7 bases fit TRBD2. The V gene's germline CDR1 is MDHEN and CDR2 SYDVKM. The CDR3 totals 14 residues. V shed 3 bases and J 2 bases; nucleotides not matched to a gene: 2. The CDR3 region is CASSFQRDTDTQYF. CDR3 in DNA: TGTGCCAGCAGTTTTCAGCGGGACACAGATACGCAGTATTTT.

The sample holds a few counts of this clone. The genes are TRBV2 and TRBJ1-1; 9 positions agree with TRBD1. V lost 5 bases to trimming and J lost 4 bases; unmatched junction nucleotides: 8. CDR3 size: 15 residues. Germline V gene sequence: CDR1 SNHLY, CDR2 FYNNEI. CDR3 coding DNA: TGTGCCAGCAGTCCAGGACAGGGGATTGGCACTGAAGCTTTCTTT. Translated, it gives CASSPGQGIGTEAFF.

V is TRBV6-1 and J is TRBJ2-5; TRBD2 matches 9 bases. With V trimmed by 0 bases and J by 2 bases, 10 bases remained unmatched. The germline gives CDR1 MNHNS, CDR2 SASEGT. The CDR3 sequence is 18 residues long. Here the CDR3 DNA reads TGTGCCAGCAGTGAAGCGGATAGCGGGGGCCCCAGACAAGAGACCCAGTACTTC. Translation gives CASSEADSGGPRQETQYF.

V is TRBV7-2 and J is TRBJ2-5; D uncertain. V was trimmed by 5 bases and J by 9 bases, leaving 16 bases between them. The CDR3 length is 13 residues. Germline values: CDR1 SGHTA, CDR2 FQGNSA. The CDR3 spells CASSLQSQTAQYF. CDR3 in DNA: TGTGCCAGCAGCCTACAATCACAGACCGCCCAGTACTTC.

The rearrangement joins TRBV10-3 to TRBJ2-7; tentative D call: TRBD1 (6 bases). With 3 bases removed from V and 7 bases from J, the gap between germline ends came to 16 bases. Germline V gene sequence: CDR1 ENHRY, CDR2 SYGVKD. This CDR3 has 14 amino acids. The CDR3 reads CAISDSTRTAEQYF. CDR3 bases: TGTGCCATCAGTGATTCAACCAGGACAGCTGAGCAGTACTTC.

The CDR3 reads CASSLDGTSPSEQYF. The CDR3, as DNA: TGTGCCAGCAGCTTGGACGGGACTAGCCCCTCCGAGCAGTACTTC. The genes are TRBV9 and TRBJ2-7, with 9 positions matching TRBD2. This CDR3 is 15 amino acids long. Germline trimming cut 4 bases from V and 6 bases from J; bases unmatched to any gene: 11. Germline CDR1 and CDR2: SGDLS and YYNGEE.

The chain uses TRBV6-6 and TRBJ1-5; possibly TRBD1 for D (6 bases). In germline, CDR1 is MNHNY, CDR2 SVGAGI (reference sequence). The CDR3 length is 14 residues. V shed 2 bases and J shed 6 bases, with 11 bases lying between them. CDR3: CASSYVTGIQPQHF. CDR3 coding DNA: TGTGCCAGCAGTTACGTAACAGGGATTCAGCCCCAGCATTTT.

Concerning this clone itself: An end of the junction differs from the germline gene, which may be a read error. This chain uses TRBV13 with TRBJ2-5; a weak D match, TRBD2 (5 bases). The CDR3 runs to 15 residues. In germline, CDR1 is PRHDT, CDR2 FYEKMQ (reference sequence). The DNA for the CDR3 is TGTGCCAGCAGCTTAGGGCCCCGGGATCAAGAGACCCGGTACTTC. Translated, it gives CASSLGPRDQETRYF.

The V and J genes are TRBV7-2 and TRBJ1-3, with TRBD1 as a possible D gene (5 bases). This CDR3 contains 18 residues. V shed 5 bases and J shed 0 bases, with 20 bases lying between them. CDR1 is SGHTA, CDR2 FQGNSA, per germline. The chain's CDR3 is CASSPHRGSRASGNTIYF. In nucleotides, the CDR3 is TGTGCCAGCAGCCCCCATCGGGGGTCTAGGGCCTCTGGAAACACCATATATTTT.

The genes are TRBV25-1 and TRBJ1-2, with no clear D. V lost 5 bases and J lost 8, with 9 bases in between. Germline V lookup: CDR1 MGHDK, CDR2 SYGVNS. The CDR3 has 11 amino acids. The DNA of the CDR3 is TGTGCCAGCAGTCCTGGGGAGGGCTACACCTTC. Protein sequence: CASSPGEGYTF.

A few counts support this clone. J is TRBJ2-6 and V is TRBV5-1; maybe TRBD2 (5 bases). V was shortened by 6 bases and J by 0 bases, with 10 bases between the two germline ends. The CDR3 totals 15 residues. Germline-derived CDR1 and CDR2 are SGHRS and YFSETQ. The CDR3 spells CASTSGDSGANVLTF. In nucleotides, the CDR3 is TGCGCCAGCACGTCCGGGGACTCTGGGGCCAACGTCCTGACTTTC.

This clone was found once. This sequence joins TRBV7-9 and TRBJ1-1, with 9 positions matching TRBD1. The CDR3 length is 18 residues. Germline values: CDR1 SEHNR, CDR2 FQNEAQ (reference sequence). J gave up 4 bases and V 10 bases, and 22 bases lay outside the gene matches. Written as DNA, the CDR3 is TGTGCCATCCATCCCAGGATGGGACAGGGAAAATATGGCACTGAAGCTTTCTTT. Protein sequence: CAIHPRMGQGKYGTEAFF. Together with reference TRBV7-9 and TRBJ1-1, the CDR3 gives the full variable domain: DTGVSQNPRHKITKRGQNVTFRCDPISEHNRLYWYRQTLGQGPEFLTYFQNEAQLEKSRLLSDRFSAERPKGSFSTLEIQRTEQGDSAMYLCAIHPRMGQGKYGTEAFFGQGTRLTVV.

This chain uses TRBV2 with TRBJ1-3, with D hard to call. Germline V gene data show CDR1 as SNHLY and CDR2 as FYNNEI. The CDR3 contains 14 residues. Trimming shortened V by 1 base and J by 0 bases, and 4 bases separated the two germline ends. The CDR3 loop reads CASSEVASGNTIYF. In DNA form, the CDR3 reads TGTGCCAGCAGTGAAGTGGCCTCTGGAAACACCATATATTTT.

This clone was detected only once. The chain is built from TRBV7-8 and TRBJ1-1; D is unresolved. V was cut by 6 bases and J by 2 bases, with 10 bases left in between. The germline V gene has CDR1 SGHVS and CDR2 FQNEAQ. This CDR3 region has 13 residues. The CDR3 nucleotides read TGTGCCAGCAGACCCAGAATTAACACTGAAGCTTTCTTT. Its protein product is CASRPRINTEAFF. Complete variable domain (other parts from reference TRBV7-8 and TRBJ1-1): GAGVSQSPRYKVAKRGQDVALRCDPISGHVSLFWYQQALGQGPEFLTYFQNEAQLDKSGLPSDRFFAERPEGSVSTLKIQRTQQEDSAVYLCASRPRINTEAFFGQGTRLTVV.